Each of the 16 T cell receptor beta chains below was sequenced from the same sample in a study of technical replicates of blood from a handful of donors. The table came from immunoSEQ multiplex PCR; TCRdb's copy has only in-frame clones and leaves some out. This table has approximately 81,000 clones, 70% to 90% appearing once. Input material: PBMCs. These receptors all come from a human donor in good health. Some clones in this sample may be carry-over from other donors' samples.

Points on this clone: The junction departs from germline at one end; a sequencing error may be responsible. The chain is built from TRBV15 and TRBJ2-3, with TRBD2 matching 7 bases. The CDR3 has 14 residues. Germline values: CDR1 LNHNV, CDR2 YYDKDF (reference sequence). The CDR3 loop reads CATTEAGRTYTQYF. The CDR3 nucleotides are TGTGCCACCACTGAAGCGGGACGCACATATACGCAGTATTTT.

This rearrangement joins TRBV9 to TRBJ2-1; D uncertain. With 0 bases removed from V and 6 bases from J, the gap between germline ends came to 10 bases. The CDR3 extends over 14 amino acids. CDR1 is SGDLS, CDR2 YYNGEE, per germline. The CDR3 spells CASSVVGDSNEQFF. As DNA, the CDR3 is TGTGCCAGCAGCGTAGTCGGAGATAGCAATGAGCAGTTCTTC.

This chain connects TRBV19 to TRBJ1-6; 9 bases map to TRBD1. Trimming at V came to 9 bases and at J to 0 bases, leaving 9 bases not matched to a gene. This CDR3 region has 17 residues. Germline V gene lookup returns CDR1 LNHDA and CDR2 SQIVND (reference sequence). CDR3 sequence (DNA): TGTGCCAGCCCGACAGGGGGGTCAGGCTCCTATAATTCACCCCTCCACTTT. Translation gives CASPTGGSGSYNSPLHF.

V gene TRBV19 combines with J gene TRBJ2-7; TRBD2 agrees at 9 bases. This CDR3 comprises 14 residues. V lost 9 bases and J lost 3; bases outside the gene matches: 9. Looked up from germline, CDR1 is LNHDA and CDR2 is SQIVND (reference sequence). CDR3 DNA sequence: TGTGCCAGCGCACGGGGTAGCGGGAGCTACGAGCAGTACTTC. Its translation: CASARGSGSYEQYF.

The rearrangement links TRBV5-1 to TRBJ1-5; D is possibly TRBD1 (6 bases). CDR1 and CDR2 (germline): SGHRS, YFSETQ. Trimming shortened V by 1 base and J by 2 bases, and 10 bases separated the two germline ends. This CDR3 region has 15 residues. CDR3 nucleotide sequence: TGCGCCAGCAGCTTGCTGGGGGCCGGCAATCAGCCCCAGCATTTT. Its protein is CASSLLGAGNQPQHF. The full variable domain, rest sourced from reference TRBV5-1 and TRBJ1-5, is KAGVTQTPRYLIKTRGQQVTLSCSPISGHRSVSWYQQTPGQGLQFLFEYFSETQRNKGNFPGRFSGRQFSNSRSEMNVSTLELGDSALYLCASSLLGAGNQPQHFGDGTRLSIL.

This rearrangement joins TRBV6-6 to TRBJ2-7, with TRBD1 matching over 9 bases. The CDR3 is 16 residues long. The trim removed 2 bases at V and 3 bases at J, leaving 8 bases unmatched. Germline lookup yields CDR1 MNHNY and CDR2 SVGAGI (reference sequence). This CDR3 is CASSYTGGNLNYEQYF. In nucleotides, the CDR3 is TGTGCCAGCAGTTACACAGGGGGCAACTTAAACTACGAGCAGTACTTC.

The chain recombines TRBV27 with TRBJ1-2; 8 nucleotides align to TRBD1. This CDR3 is 15 amino acids long. V shed 4 bases, J shed 5 bases, and the junction held 9 bases outside the gene matches. Germline V CDR1 and CDR2: MNHEY, SMNVEV (reference sequence). CDR3 nucleotides: TGTGCCAGCAGTTCCATAGGACAGGGAGGATATGGCTACACCTTC. As protein: CASSSIGQGGYGYTF.

This rearrangement joins TRBV6-5 to TRBJ1-3, with D perhaps matching TRBD1 (6 bases). The V and J ends lost 6 bases and 3 bases respectively, with 12 bases between them. The CDR3 loop spans 14 amino acids. CDR1 and CDR2 from the germline V gene are MNHEY and SVGAGI. The CDR3 bases are TGTGCCAGCAGCCCGGACAGACTTGGAAACACCATATATTTT. As protein: CASSPDRLGNTIYF.

This sequence joins TRBV19 and TRBJ2-5, with 8 nucleotides matching TRBD2. CDR1 and CDR2 (germline): LNHDA, SQIVND (reference sequence). V was pared by 5 bases and J by 9 bases, with 11 bases of the junction left unmatched. There are 14 residues in the CDR3. This CDR3 is CASSSVDGREAQYF. In DNA form, the CDR3 reads TGTGCCAGTAGTTCCGTTGACGGGCGGGAGGCCCAGTACTTC.

V and J are TRBV6-1 and TRBJ2-7; 7 bases are shared with TRBD2. Germline V gene sequence: CDR1 MNHNS, CDR2 SASEGT. V was pared by 10 bases and J by 4 bases, with 16 bases of the junction left unmatched. The CDR3 is made up of 15 amino acids. The CDR3, as DNA: TGTGCCACCAATATTGGGGCTAGCGGAACATACGAGCAGTACTTC. Translating gives CATNIGASGTYEQYF.

The chain couples TRBV27 to TRBJ2-1; 12 bases agree with TRBD2. The CDR3 covers 15 residues. J lost 6 bases, V lost 5 bases, and 5 bases had no gene match. From germline, CDR1 is MNHEY and CDR2 SMNVEV (reference sequence). CDR3 bases: TGTGCCAGCAGTCGGACTAGCGGGATCACCAATGAGCAGTTCTTC. Translation: CASSRTSGITNEQFF.

The chain combines TRBV7-8 with TRBJ2-1; tentatively, D is TRBD2 (7 bases). The germline gives CDR1 SGHVS, CDR2 FQNEAQ. V was clipped by 2 bases and J by 4 bases, with 21 bases between them. This CDR3 is 18 amino acids long. The DNA for the CDR3 is TGTGCCAGCAGCTTAAATTCCGGAAGGGGGGGCGGTTACAATGAGCAGTTCTTC. This encodes CASSLNSGRGGGYNEQFF. Full variable domain (outside the CDR3, taken from reference TRBV7-8 and TRBJ2-1): GAGVSQSPRYKVAKRGQDVALRCDPISGHVSLFWYQQALGQGPEFLTYFQNEAQLDKSGLPSDRFFAERPEGSVSTLKIQRTQQEDSAVYLCASSLNSGRGGGYNEQFFGPGTRLTVL.

This clone was found once. The V gene is TRBV7-9, the J gene TRBJ2-7; 11 bases match TRBD1. The CDR3 is 16 amino acids. Germline V CDR1 and CDR2: SEHNR, FQNEAQ (reference sequence). The trim removed 1 base at V and 2 bases at J, leaving 4 bases unmatched. The CDR3 DNA sequence: TGTGCCAGCAGCTTAGAGGGACAGGGGGGCGCCTACGAGCAGTACTTC. Translation gives CASSLEGQGGAYEQYF.

The chain uses TRBV19 and TRBJ1-6; no clear D. The CDR3 runs 14 residues. V lost 6 bases, J lost 5 bases, and 11 bases lay in between. The germline gives CDR1 LNHDA, CDR2 SQIVND (reference sequence). CDR3 bases: TGTGCCAGTAGACGAGGAGTGGATAATTCACCCCTCCACTTT. Its translation is CASRRGVDNSPLHF.

The chain is built from TRBV6-1 and TRBJ1-5; D remains ambiguous. V lost 6 bases to trimming and J lost 0 bases, with 9 bases between them. This CDR3 is 14 amino acids long. Germline V gene data show CDR1 as MNHNS and CDR2 as SASEGT. CDR3 loop: CASSPTDSNQPQHF. CDR3 sequence (DNA): TGTGCCAGCAGCCCGACTGATAGCAATCAGCCCCAGCATTTT.

In its sample, this clone was seen once. This chain's CDR3 is CATSRDLGASKQETQYF. CDR3 DNA: TGTGCCACCAGCAGAGACCTAGGGGCCTCCAAACAAGAGACCCAGTACTTC. The chain has TRBV15 and TRBJ2-5; TRBD1 is a possible D gene (5 bases). Germline V lookup: CDR1 LNHNV, CDR2 YYDKDF (reference sequence). The CDR3 spans 17 residues. V lost 0 bases, J lost 2 bases, and 16 bases lay in between. Based on the CDR3 plus reference TRBV15 and TRBJ2-5, the full variable domain is DAMVIQNPRYQVTQFGKPVTLSCSQTLNHNVMYWYQQKSSQAPKLLFHYYDKDFNNEADTPDNFQSRRPNTSFCFLDIRSPGLGDTAMYLCATSRDLGASKQETQYFGPGTRLLVL.